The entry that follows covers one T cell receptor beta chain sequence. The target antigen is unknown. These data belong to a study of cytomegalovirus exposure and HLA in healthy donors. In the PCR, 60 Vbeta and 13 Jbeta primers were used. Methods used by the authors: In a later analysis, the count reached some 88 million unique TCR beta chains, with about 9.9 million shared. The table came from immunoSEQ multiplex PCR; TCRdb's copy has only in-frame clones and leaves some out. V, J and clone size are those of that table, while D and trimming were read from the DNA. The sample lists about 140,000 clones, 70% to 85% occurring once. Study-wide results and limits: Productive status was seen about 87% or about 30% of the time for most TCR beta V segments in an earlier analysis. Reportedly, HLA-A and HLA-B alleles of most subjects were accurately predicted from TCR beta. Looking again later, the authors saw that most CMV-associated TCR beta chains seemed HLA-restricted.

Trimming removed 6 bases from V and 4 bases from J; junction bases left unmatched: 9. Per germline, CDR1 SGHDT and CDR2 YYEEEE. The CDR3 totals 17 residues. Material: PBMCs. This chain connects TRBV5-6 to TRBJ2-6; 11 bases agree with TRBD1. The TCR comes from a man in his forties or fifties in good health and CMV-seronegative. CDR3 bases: TGTGCCAGCACCTACCCGGGACAGGGGGTCGGGGCCAACGTCCTGACTTTC. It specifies CASTYPGQGVGANVLTF.